This T cell receptor (beta chain) was captured by sequencing in a study of cytomegalovirus exposure and HLA in healthy donors. PCR primers comprised 60 Vbeta and 13 Jbeta primers. The method was immunoSEQ multiplex PCR; TCRdb's version includes in-frame clones alone and lacks a portion of them. The table has around 150,000 clones, over 60% seen once. Trimming cost V 2 bases and J 2 bases, with 12 bases left between them. The CDR3 extends over 15 amino acids. Germline values: CDR1 MDHEN, CDR2 SYDVKM. The origin of this receptor is a woman aged 50 to 60 in good health and CMV-seropositive. The V and J genes are TRBV28 and TRBJ1-2; TRBD1 might be the D (6 bases). Sequencing used PBMCs. In DNA form, the CDR3 reads TGTGCCAGCAGTTTAAGTCAGGGGATCAACTATGGCTACACCTTC. Translated: CASSLSQGINYGYTF.